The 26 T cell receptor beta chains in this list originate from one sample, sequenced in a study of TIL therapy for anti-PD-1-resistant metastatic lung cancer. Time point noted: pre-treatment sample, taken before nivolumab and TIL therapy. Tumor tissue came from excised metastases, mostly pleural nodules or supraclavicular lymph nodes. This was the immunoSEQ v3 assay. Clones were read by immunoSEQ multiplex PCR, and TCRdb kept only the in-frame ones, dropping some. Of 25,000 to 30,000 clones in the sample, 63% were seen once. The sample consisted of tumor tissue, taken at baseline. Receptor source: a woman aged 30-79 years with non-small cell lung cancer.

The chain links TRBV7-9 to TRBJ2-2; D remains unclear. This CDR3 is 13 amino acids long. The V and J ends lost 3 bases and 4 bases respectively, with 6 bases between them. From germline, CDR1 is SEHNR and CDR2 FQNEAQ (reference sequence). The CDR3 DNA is TGTGCCAGCAGCTTCCAGGCCACCGGGGAGCTGTTTTTT. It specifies CASSFQATGELFF. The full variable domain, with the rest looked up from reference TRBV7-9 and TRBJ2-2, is DTGVSQNPRHKITKRGQNVTFRCDPISEHNRLYWYRQTLGQGPEFLTYFQNEAQLEKSRLLSDRFSAERPKGSFSTLEIQRTEQGDSAMYLCASSFQATGELFFGEGSRLTVL.

The CDR3 sequence: CASSIVEGTGELFF. The CDR3 DNA is TGTGCCAGCAGCATAGTGGAGGGCACCGGGGAGCTGTTTTTT. V gene TRBV11-3 combines with J gene TRBJ2-2, with D possibly matching TRBD2 (6 bases). CDR1 is SGHNT and CDR2 is YENEEA in the germline V gene. There are 14 residues in the CDR3. Trimming left V 5 bases short and J 4 bases short, with 11 bases between.

CDR3 coding DNA: TGTGCCAGCAGCTTCTCGGGGAGTGGGTACAATGAGCAGTTCTTC. Translation gives CASSFSGSGYNEQFF. The rearrangement joins TRBV11-3 to TRBJ2-1; TRBD2 might be the D (5 bases). The CDR3 totals 15 residues. V lost 3 bases to trimming and J lost 4 bases, with 13 bases between them. The germline gives CDR1 SGHNT, CDR2 YENEEA. Drawing the rest from reference TRBV11-3 and TRBJ2-1, the complete variable domain is EAGVVQSPRYKIIEKKQPVAFWCNPISGHNTLYWYLQNLGQGPELLIRYENEEAVDDSQLPKDRFSAERLKGVDSTLKIQPAELGDSAVYLCASSFSGSGYNEQFFGPGTRLTVL.

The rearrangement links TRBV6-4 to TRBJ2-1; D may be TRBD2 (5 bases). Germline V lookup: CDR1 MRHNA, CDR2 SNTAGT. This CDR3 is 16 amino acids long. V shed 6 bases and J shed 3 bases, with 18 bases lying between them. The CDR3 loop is CASSSTLVLCYNEQFF. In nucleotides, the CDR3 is TGTGCCAGCAGCAGCACACTAGTATTGTGCTACAATGAGCAGTTCTTC.

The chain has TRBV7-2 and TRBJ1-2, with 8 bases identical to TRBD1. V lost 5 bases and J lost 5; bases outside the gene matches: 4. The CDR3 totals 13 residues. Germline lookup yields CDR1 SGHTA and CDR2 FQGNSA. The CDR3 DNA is TGTGCCAGCAGCCAGGACAGGGATTATGGCTACACCTTC. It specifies CASSQDRDYGYTF.

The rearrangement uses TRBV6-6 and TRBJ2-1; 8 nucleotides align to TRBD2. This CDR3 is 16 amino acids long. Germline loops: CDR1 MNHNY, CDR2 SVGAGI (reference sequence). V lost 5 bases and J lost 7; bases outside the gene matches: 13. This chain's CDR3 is CASSVTGTRSRNEQFF. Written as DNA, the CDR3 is TGTGCCAGCAGTGTAACCGGGACTAGGAGTAGGAATGAGCAGTTCTTC.

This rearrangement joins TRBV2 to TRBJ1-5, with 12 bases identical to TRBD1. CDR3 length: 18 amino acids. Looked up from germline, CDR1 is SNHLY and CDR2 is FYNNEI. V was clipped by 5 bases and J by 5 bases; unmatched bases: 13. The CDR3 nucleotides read TGTGCCAGCAGTTGGGGACAGGGGGCGACGCGGCAGGATCAGCCCCAGCATTTT. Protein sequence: CASSWGQGATRQDQPQHF.

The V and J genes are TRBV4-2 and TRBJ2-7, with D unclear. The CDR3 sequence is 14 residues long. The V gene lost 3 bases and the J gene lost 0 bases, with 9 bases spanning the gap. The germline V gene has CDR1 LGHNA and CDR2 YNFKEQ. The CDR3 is CASSHLTLSYEQYF. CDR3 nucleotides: TGTGCCAGCAGCCACCTGACACTCTCCTACGAGCAGTACTTC.

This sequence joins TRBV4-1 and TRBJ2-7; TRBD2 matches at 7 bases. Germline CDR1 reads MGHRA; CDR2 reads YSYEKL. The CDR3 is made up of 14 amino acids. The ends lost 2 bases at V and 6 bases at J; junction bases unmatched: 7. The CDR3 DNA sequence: TGCGCCAGCAGCCAACAAGCGGGATTTTTCGAGCAGTACTTC. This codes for CASSQQAGFFEQYF.

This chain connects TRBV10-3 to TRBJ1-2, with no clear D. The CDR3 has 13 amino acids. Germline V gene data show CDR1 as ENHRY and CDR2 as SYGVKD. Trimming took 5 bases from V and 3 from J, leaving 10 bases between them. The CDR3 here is CAISPGADYGYTF. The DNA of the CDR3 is TGTGCCATCAGTCCTGGTGCGGACTATGGCTACACCTTC.

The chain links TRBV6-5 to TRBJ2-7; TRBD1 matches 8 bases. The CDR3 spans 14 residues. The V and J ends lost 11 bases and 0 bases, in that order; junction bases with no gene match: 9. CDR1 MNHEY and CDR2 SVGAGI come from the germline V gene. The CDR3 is CAGDPGTGSYEQYF. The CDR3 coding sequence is TGTGCCGGAGACCCCGGGACAGGCTCCTACGAGCAGTACTTC.

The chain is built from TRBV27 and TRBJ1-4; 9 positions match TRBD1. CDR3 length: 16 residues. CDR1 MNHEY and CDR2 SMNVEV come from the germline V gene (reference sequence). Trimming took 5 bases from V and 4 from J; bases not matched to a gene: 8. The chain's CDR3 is CASSHRTGVINEKLFF. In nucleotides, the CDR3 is TGTGCCAGCAGTCATAGGACAGGGGTCATTAATGAAAAACTGTTTTTT.

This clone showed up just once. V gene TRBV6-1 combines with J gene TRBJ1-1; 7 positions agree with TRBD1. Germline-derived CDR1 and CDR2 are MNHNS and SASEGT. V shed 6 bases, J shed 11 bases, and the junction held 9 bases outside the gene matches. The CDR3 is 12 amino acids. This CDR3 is CASRETGSGAFF. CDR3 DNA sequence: TGTGCCAGCAGGGAGACAGGGTCGGGTGCTTTCTTT.

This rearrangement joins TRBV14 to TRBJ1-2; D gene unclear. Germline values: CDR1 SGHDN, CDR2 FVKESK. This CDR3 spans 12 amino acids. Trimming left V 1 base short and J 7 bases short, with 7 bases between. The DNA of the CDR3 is TGTGCCAGCAGCCAAGGGGTTCGTGGCTACACCTTC. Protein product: CASSQGVRGYTF.

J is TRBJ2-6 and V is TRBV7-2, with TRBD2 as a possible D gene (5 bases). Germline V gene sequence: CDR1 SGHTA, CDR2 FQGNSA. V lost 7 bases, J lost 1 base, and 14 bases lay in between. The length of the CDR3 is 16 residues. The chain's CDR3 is CASKGVADSGANVLTF. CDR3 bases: TGTGCCAGCAAGGGAGTGGCCGATTCTGGGGCCAACGTCCTGACTTTC. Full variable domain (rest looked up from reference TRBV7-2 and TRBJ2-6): GAGVSQSPSNKVTEKGKDVELRCDPISGHTALYWYRQSLGQGLEFLIYFQGNSAPDKSGLPSDRFSAERTGGSVSTLTIQRTQQEDSAVYLCASKGVADSGANVLTFGAGSRLTVL.

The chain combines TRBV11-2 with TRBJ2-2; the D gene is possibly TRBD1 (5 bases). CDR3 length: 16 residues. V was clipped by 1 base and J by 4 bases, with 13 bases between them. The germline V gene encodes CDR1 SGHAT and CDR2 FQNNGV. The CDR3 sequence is CASSLAAGSVTGELFF. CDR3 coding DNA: TGTGCCAGCAGCTTAGCCGCAGGGTCGGTCACCGGGGAGCTGTTTTTT. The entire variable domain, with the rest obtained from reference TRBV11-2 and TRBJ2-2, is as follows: EAGVAQSPRYKIIEKRQSVAFWCNPISGHATLYWYQQILGQGPKLLIQFQNNGVVDDSQLPKDRFSAERLKGVDSTLKIQPAKLEDSAVYLCASSLAAGSVTGELFFGEGSRLTVL.

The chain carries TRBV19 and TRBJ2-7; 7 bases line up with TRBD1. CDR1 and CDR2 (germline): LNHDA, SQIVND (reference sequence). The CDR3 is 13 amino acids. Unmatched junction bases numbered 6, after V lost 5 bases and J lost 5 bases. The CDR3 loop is CASSPNRGNEQYF. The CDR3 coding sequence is TGTGCCAGTAGTCCGAACAGGGGCAACGAGCAGTACTTC. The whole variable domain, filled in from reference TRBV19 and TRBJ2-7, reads DGGITQSPKYLFRKEGQNVTLSCEQNLNHDAMYWYRQDPGQGLRLIYYSQIVNDFQKGDIAEGYSVSREKKESFPLTVTSAQKNPTAFYLCASSPNRGNEQYFGPGTRLTVT.

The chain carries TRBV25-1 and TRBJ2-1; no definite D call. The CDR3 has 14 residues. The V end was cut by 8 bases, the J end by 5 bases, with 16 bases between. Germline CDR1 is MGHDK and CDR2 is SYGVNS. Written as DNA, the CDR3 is TGTGCCAGCGCTTCCCTGGGGATTCACAATGAGCAGTTCTTC. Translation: CASASLGIHNEQFF.

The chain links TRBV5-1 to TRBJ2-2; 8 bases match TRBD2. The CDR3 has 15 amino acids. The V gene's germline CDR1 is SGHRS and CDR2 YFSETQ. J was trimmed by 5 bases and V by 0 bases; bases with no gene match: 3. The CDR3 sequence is CASSLATSGTGELFF. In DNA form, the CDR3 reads TGCGCCAGCAGCTTGGCTACTAGCGGTACCGGGGAGCTGTTTTTT. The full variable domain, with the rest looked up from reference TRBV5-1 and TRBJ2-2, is KAGVTQTPRYLIKTRGQQVTLSCSPISGHRSVSWYQQTPGQGLQFLFEYFSETQRNKGNFPGRFSGRQFSNSRSEMNVSTLELGDSALYLCASSLATSGTGELFFGEGSRLTVL.

CDR3 bases: TGTGCCAGCAGCGGGGACAACTATGGCTACACCTTC. Translation: CASSGDNYGYTF. The J gene is TRBJ1-2, the V gene TRBV5-4; TRBD1 might be the D (5 bases). Trimming shortened V by 4 bases and J by 2 bases, and 6 bases separated the two germline ends. The germline CDR1 and CDR2 sequences are SGHNT and YYREEE (reference sequence). CDR3 length: 12 residues.

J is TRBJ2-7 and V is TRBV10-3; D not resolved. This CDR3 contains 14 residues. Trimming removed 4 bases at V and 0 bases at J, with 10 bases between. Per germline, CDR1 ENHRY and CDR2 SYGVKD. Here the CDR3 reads CAISGTVLSYEQYF. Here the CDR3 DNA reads TGTGCCATCAGTGGGACGGTGCTCTCCTACGAGCAGTACTTC.

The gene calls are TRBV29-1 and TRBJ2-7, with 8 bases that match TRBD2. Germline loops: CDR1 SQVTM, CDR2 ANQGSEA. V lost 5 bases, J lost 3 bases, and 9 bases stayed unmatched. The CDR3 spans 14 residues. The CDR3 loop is CSVFSGSLNYEQYF. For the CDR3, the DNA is TGCAGCGTTTTCAGCGGGAGTCTTAACTACGAGCAGTACTTC.

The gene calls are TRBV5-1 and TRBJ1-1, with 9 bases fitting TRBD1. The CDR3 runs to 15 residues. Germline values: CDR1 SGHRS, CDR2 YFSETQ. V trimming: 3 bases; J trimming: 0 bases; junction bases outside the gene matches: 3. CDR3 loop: CASSYRQGVNTEAFF. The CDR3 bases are TGCGCCAGCAGCTACCGACAGGGGGTGAACACTGAAGCTTTCTTT.

This chain's CDR3 is CASSIGGGSDYEQYF. In DNA form, the CDR3 reads TGTGCCAGTAGTATAGGGGGCGGGTCCGACTACGAGCAGTACTTC. The chain has TRBV19 and TRBJ2-7, with D perhaps TRBD1 or TRBD2 (5 bases each). The CDR3 runs 15 residues. Per germline, CDR1 LNHDA and CDR2 SQIVND (reference sequence). Trimming cost V 1 base and J 3 bases, with 13 bases left between them.

CDR3 nucleotide sequence: TGTGCCAGCAGTGAAATTGGTGAAACTGAAGCTTTCTTT. Protein sequence: CASSEIGETEAFF. This rearrangement joins TRBV6-5 to TRBJ1-1, with D hard to call. The CDR3 contains 13 residues. The V gene lost 5 bases and the J gene lost 5 bases, with 12 bases spanning the gap. From germline, CDR1 is MNHEY and CDR2 SVGAGI.

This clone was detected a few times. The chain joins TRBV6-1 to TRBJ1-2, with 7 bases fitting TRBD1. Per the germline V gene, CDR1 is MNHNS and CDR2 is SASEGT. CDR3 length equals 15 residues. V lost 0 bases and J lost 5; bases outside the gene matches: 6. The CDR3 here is CASSEALTTGYGYTF. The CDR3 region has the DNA TGTGCCAGCAGTGAAGCGCTCACGACAGGGTATGGCTACACCTTC.